This TCR delta chain emerged from a study of Vδ1+ human thymocytes. Details on this clone: No antigen is known for it.

The CDR3 is 17 residues long. The V segment lost 2 bases and the J segment 9 bases; nucleotides outside the gene matches: 17. Germline lookup yields CDR1 TSWWSYY and CDR2 QGS. Thymocytes were sorted as CD3+ TCRVdelta1+ TCRVdelta2- after alphabeta T cell depletion. The template was reverse-transcribed extracted RNA. Multiplex PCR used pooled V-gene forward primers and a constant-region reverse primer to amplify CDR3s. TCRdb re-processed the multiplex PCR reads via CATT. The table has about 55,000 delta-chain clones, less than 20% seen once. Findings of the study overall: Thymic TRG and TRD repertoires appeared highly polyclonal. Thymic delta-chain repertoires held around 20% Vdelta2 sequences and few Vdelta3, despite high sort purity. TRD repertoires were essentially private, unlike widely shared TRG clonotypes. Bulk repertoire data may be misinterpreted because of unexpected Vdelta2 sequences.

The rearrangement joins TRDV1 to TRDJ1; 8 bases are shared with TRDD3. The sample consisted of Vdelta1+ gamma-delta thymocytes from the thymus. The subset is: FACS-sorted CD3+ TCRalphabeta- TCRVdelta1+ TCRVdelta2- thymocytes. This sequence originates from a boy younger than two who had congenital heart surgery. The CDR3 sequence is CALGEGGGWGKEGELIF. The CDR3 DNA sequence: TGTGCTCTTGGGGAAGGAGGGGGCTGGGGGAAAGAGGGGGAACTCATCTTT.